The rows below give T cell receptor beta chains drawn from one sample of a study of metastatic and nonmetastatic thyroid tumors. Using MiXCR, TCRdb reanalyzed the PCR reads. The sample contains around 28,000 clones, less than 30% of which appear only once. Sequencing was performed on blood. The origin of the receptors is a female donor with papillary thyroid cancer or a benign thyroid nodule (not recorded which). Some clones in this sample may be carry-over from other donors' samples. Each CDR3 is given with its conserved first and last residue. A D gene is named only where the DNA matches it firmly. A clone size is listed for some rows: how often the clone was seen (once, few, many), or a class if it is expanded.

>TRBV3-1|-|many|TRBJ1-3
TGTGCCAGCAGCCAAAACACAGCCGGAAACACCATATATTTT
CASSQNTAGNTIYF
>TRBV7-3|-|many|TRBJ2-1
TGTGCCAGCAGCTCGACAGGAACGGGTGAGCAGTTCTTC
CASSSTGTGEQFF
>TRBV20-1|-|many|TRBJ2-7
TGCAGTGCTAGTTCGGGCAGATCCTACGAGCAGTACTTC
CSASSGRSYEQYF
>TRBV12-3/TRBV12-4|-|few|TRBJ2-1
TGTGCCAGCAGTTTTGGGCAGGGCTCCTACAATGAGCAGTTCTTC
CASSFGQGSYNEQFF
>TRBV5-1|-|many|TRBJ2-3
TGCGCCAGCAGCTTGGGCAGGGCGACAGATACGCAGTATTTT
CASSLGRATDTQYF
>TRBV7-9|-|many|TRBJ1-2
TGTGCCAGCAGCTTACCCTCTGGGGAAAACTATGGCTACACCTTC
CASSLPSGENYGYTF
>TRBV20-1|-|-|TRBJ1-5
TGCAGTGCTTCCAGGACGAGGAATCAGCCCCAGCATTTT
CSASRTRNQPQHF
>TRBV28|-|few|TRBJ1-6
TGTGCCAGCAGTAGAGACAGGCATTCACCCCTCCACTTT
CASSRDRHSPLHF
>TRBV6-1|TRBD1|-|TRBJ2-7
TGTGCCAGCAGCCCGGGACAGGCACCCGAGCAGTACTTC
CASSPGQAPEQYF
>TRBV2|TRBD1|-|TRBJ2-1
TGTGCCAGCAGTTATATACAGGGGGGTAGGGATGAGCAGTTCTTC
CASSYIQGGRDEQFF
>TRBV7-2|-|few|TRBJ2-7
TGTGCCAGCAGCTTAGATTGGAATGGCGAGCAGTACTTC
CASSLDWNGEQYF
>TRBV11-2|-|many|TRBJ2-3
TGTGCCAGCAGCCCTGGACTGAGCACAGATACGCAGTATTTT
CASSPGLSTDTQYF
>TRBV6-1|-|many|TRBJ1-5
TGTGCCAGCAGTGAAGGTGGAACAGTCAATCAGCCCCAGCATTTT
CASSEGGTVNQPQHF
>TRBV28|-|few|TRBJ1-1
TGTGCCAGCACAGCAAACACTGAAGCTTTCTTT
CASTANTEAFF
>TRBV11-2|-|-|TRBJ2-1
TGTGCCAGCAGCTTAGGAGCGGACTATGGCAATGAGCAGTTCTTC
CASSLGADYGNEQFF
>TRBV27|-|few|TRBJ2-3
TGTGCCAGCAGTTTAGGCGGGACAGTCTACACAGATACGCAGTATTTT
CASSLGGTVYTDTQYF
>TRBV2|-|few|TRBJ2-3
TGTGCCAGCAGTGAAGCGCTTCAGGGTCCGCAGTATTTT
CASSEALQGPQYF
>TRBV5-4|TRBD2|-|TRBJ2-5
TGTGCCAGCAGCTTGTTAGCGGGAGGGAGGCAAGAGACCCAGTACTTC
CASSLLAGGRQETQYF
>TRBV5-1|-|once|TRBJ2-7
TGCGCCAGCAGCTTGGTTAGCCACGAGCAGTACTTC
CASSLVSHEQYF
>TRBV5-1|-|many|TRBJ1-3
TGCGCCAGCAGCGCGGGGGGGGGCTCAGGCTCTGGAAACACCATATATTTT
CASSAGGGSGSGNTIYF
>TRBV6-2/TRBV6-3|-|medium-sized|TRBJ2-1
TGTGCCAGCACTGACGCTTACAATGAGCAGTTCTTC
CASTDAYNEQFF
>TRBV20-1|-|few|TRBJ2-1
TGCAGTGCAACAGGGCTTAGGGGCCATGAGCAGTTCTTC
CSATGLRGHEQFF
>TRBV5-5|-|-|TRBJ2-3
TGTGCCAGCAGCTTGGGGTACCAGAAAGCTGATACGCAGTATTTT
CASSLGYQKADTQYF
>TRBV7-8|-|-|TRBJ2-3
TGTGCCAGCAGGACCGAGGCAGATACGCAGTATTTT
CASRTEADTQYF
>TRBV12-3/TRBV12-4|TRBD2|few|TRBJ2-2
TGTGCCAGCAGGGGACTAGCGGGAGTGAAGACCGGGGAGCCGTTTTTT
CASRGLAGVKTGEPFF
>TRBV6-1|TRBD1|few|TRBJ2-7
TGTGCCAGCAGTGAATTGGCAGGGGGCTCCTACGAGCAGTACTTC
CASSELAGGSYEQYF
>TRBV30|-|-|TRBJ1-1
TGTGCCTGGGGAAGGACTGAAGCTTTCTTT
CAWGRTEAFF
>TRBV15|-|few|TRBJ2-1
TGTGCCACCAACAGACCCGTCAGCAATGAGCAGTTCTTC
CATNRPVSNEQFF
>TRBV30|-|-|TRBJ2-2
TGTGCCTGGAGAGCGGGGCAGGGGCCGAACACCGGGGAGCTGTTTTTT
CAWRAGQGPNTGELFF
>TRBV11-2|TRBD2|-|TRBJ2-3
TGTGCCAGCAGCGATGAAGGGGGACTAGCCACAGATACGCAGTATTTT
CASSDEGGLATDTQYF
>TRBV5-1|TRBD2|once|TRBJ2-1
TGCGCCAGCAGCGTAGGACTAGCGGGAGGGGGTGAGCAGTTCTTC
CASSVGLAGGGEQFF
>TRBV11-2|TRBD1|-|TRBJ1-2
TGTGCCAGCAGCCCAGGGGGCGCGGACTATGGCTACACCTTC
CASSPGGADYGYTF
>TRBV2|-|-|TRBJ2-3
TGTGCCAGCGACCCAGCAGCGGCCAACTGGGATACGCAGTATTTT
CASDPAAANWDTQYF
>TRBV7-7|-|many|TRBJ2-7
TGTGCTAGCAGCTTAACGGGGGGCGGGGACGAGCAGTACTTC
CASSLTGGGDEQYF
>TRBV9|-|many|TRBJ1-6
TGTGCCAGCAGCGGCAGTAATTCACCCCTCCACTTT
CASSGSNSPLHF
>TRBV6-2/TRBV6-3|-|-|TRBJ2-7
TGTGCCAGCAGTTACTCTGGAGAGGGTGAGCAGTACTTC
CASSYSGEGEQYF
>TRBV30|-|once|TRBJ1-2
TGTGCCTGGGCGGCTGGGCTCCGTGGCTACACCTTC
CAWAAGLRGYTF
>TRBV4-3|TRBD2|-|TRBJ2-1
TGCGCCAGCAGCCAAGACCCTAGCGGGAACAATGAGCAGTTCTTC
CASSQDPSGNNEQFF
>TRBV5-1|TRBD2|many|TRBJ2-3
TGCGCCAGCAGCTTGGCCACTAGCGCGGGAAGGGCCTACACAGATACGCAGTATTTT
CASSLATSAGRAYTDTQYF
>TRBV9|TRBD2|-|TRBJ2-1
TGTGCCAGCAGCGTAGATTTTAGCGGGAGGGGTGAGCAGTTCTTC
CASSVDFSGRGEQFF
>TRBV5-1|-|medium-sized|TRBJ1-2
TGCGCCAGCAGCTTGGGGGGGACCGGGACGGGCTATGGCTACACCTTC
CASSLGGTGTGYGYTF
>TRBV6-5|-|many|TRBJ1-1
TGTGCCAGCAGTTACCAGGGGAGCACTGAAGCTTTCTTT
CASSYQGSTEAFF
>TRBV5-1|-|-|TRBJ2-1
TGCGCCAGCATCTTGGCTGGACTAAGCGACAATGGGCAGTTCTTC
CASILAGLSDNGQFF
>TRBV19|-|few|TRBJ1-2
TGTGCCAGCTCACAGCAAGCGATTAACTATGGCTACACCTTC
CASSQQAINYGYTF
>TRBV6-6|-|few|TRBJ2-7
TGTGCCAGCAGTTACACCAGTGGGCCCTACGAGCAGTACTTC
CASSYTSGPYEQYF
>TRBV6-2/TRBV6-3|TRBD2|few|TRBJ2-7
TGTGCCAGCAGTGATCGAGGGAGGGGATGGTACGAGCAGTACTTC
CASSDRGRGWYEQYF
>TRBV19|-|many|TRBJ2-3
TGTGCCAGTCGCGGGGACAACAGCGGCACAGATACGCAGTATTTT
CASRGDNSGTDTQYF
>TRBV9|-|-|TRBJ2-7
TGTGCCAGCAGCTCCGGCCCTTGGTACGAGCAGTACTTC
CASSSGPWYEQYF
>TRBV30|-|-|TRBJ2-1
TGTGCCTGGAGTGTACGGCTGGCCAATGAGCAGTTCTTC
CAWSVRLANEQFF
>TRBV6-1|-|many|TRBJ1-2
TGTGCCAGCAGCCAACTTGGGGGCAACTATGGCTACACCTTC
CASSQLGGNYGYTF